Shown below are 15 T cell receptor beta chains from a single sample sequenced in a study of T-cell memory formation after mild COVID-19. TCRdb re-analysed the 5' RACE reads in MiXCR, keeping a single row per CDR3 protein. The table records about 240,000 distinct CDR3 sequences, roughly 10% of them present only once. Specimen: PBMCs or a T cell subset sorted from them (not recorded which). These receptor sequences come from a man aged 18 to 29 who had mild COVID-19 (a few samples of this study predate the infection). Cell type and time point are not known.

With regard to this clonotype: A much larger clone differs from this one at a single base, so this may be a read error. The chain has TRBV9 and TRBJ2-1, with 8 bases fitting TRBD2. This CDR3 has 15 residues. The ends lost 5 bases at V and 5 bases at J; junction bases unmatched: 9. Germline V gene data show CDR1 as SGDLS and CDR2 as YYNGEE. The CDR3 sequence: CASSVASGYDNEQFF. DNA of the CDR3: TGTGCCAGCAGTGTTGCTAGCGGGTATGACAATGAGCAGTTCTTC.

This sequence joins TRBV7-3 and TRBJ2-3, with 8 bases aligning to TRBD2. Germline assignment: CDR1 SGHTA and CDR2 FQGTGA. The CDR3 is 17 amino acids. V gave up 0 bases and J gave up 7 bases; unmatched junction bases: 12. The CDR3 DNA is TGTGCCAGCAGCTTAACCGGCCTTAGCGGGGCGCTGCATACGCAGTATTTT. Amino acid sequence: CASSLTGLSGALHTQYF.

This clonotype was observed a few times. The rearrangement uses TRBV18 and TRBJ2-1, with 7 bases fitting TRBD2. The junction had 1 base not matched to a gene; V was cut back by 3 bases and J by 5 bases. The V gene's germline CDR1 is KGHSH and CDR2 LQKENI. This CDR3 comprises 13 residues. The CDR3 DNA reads TGTGCCAGCTCACCCGGGACTAACAATGAGCAGTTCTTC. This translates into CASSPGTNNEQFF.

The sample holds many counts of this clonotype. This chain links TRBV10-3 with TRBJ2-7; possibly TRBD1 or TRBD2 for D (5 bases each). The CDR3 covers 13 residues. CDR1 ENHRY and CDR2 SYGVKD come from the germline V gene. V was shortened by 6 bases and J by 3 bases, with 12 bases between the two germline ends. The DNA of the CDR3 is TGTGCCATCAGGGGGACCGCTAACTACGAGCAGTACTTC. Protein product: CAIRGTANYEQYF.

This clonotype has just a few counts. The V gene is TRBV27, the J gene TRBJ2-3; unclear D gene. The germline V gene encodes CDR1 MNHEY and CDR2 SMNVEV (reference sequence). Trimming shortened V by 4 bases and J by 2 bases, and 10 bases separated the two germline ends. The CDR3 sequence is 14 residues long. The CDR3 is CASSSRTDTDTQYF. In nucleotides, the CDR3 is TGTGCCAGCAGTTCCCGGACCGACACAGATACGCAGTATTTT.

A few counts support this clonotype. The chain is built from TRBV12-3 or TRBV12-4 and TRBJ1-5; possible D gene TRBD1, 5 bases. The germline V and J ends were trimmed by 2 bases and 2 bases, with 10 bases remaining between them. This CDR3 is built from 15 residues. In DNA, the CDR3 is TGTGCCAGCAGTTTATTGGCACAGGGCAATCAGCCCCAGCATTTT. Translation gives CASSLLAQGNQPQHF.

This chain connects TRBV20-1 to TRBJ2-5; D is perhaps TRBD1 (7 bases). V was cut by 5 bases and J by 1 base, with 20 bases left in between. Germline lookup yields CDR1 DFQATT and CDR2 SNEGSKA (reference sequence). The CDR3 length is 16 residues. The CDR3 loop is CSASRSAGGPQETQYF. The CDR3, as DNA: TGCAGTGCTTCAAGATCGGCAGGGGGGCCCCAAGAGACCCAGTACTTC.

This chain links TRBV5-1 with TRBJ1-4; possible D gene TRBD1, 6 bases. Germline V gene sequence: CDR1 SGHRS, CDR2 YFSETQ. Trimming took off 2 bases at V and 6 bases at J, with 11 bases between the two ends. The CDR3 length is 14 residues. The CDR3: CASSFQGLDEKLFF. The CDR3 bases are TGCGCCAGCAGCTTTCAGGGGTTGGATGAAAAACTGTTTTTT.

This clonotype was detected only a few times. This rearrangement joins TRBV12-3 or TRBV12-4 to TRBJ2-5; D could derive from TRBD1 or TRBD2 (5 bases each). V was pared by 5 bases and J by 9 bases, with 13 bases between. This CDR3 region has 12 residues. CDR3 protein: CASSRGGVAQYF. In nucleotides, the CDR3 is TGTGCCAGCAGTCGTGGGGGAGTGGCCCAGTACTTC.

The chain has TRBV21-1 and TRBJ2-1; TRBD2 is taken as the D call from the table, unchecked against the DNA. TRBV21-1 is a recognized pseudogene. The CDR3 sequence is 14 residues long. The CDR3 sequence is CASVAGATGNEQFF. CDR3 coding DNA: TGTGCCAGCGTAGCGGGGGCCACCGGCAATGAGCAGTTCTTC.

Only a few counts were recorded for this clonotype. The chain's CDR3 is CSARVLGRNTEAFF. The CDR3 DNA follows: TGCAGTGCTAGAGTATTAGGTCGGAACACTGAAGCTTTCTTT. V usage is TRBV20-1 and J usage is TRBJ1-1; D ambiguous. Trimming left V 1 base short and J 1 base short, with 10 bases between. Per germline, CDR1 DFQATT and CDR2 SNEGSKA (reference sequence). This CDR3 region has 14 residues.

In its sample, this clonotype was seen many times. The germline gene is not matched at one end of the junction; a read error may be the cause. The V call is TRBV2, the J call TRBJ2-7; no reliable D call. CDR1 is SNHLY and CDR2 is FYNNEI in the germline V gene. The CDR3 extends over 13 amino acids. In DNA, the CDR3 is TGTGCCAGCGGTGACCTCAGTAGTGGGGAGCAGTACTTC. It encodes CASGDLSSGEQYF.

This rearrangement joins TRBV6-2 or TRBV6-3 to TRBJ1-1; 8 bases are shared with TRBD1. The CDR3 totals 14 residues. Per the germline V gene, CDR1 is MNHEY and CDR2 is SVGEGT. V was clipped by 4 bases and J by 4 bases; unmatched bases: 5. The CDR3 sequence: CASSWTGSGTEAFF. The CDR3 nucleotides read TGTGCCAGCAGTTGGACAGGGAGCGGCACTGAAGCTTTCTTT.

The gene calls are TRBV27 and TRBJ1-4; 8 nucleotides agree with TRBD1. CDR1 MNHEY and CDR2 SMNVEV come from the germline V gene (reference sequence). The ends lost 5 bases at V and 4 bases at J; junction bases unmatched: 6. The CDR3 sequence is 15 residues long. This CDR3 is CASSPYRGGNEKLFF. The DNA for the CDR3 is TGTGCCAGCAGTCCGTACAGGGGGGGTAATGAAAAACTGTTTTTT.

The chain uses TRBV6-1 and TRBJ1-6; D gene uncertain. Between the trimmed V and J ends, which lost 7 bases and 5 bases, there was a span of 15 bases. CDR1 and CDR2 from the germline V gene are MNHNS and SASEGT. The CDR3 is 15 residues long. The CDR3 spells CASKNSVGDNSPLHF. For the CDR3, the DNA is TGTGCCAGCAAAAATTCGGTCGGAGATAATTCACCCCTCCACTTT.